These 22 T cell receptor beta chains share one sample of origin, sequenced in a study of blood T cell repertoires in COVID-19. The method was immunoSEQ multiplex PCR; TCRdb's version includes in-frame clones alone and lacks a portion of them. Of about 91,000 clones detected, 87% appear once; the ten largest clones hold around 4.5%. The sequenced sample consisted of peripheral blood. These receptors were collected from a man in his 70s with acute or convalescent COVID-19.

This chain connects TRBV6-5 to TRBJ1-4, with 8 positions matching TRBD1. CDR1 and CDR2 from the germline V gene are MNHEY and SVGAGI. V trimming: 4 bases; J trimming: 3 bases; junction bases outside the gene matches: 1. The CDR3 length is 14 residues. The CDR3 loop reads CASSFRGPNEKLFF. As DNA, the CDR3 is TGTGCCAGCAGTTTCAGGGGGCCTAATGAAAAACTGTTTTTT.

The chain uses TRBV5-4 and TRBJ2-5; TRBD1 is a possible D gene (6 bases). V gave up 4 bases and J gave up 7 bases, with 11 bases separating them. The CDR3 length is 12 residues. Per the germline V gene, CDR1 is SGHNT and CDR2 is YYREEE (reference sequence). CDR3 nucleotides: TGTGCCAGCAGCAATCTAGGGGGGACCCAGTACTTC. Translation: CASSNLGGTQYF.

This chain links TRBV30 with TRBJ1-6, with 7 bases fitting TRBD1. CDR1 GTSNPN and CDR2 SVGIG come from the germline V gene (reference sequence). The trim removed 5 bases at V and 7 bases at J, leaving 11 bases unmatched. The CDR3 loop spans 15 amino acids. For the CDR3, the DNA is TGTGCCTGGGGAAGACTAGGACAGGAGAATTCACCCCTCCACTTT. Protein: CAWGRLGQENSPLHF.

The chain links TRBV5-1 to TRBJ1-3, with TRBD1 matching 9 bases. CDR1 and CDR2 (germline): SGHRS, YFSETQ. After removal of 0 bases from V and 0 bases from J, the junction contained 7 bases not matched to a gene. The CDR3 is made up of 18 amino acids. CDR3 DNA sequence: TGCGCCAGCAGCTTGGAGGGGACAGGGTGGATCTCTGGAAACACCATATATTTT. Translating gives CASSLEGTGWISGNTIYF.

This chain uses TRBV2 with TRBJ2-3; TRBD2 might be the D (7 bases). The V and J ends lost 3 bases and 1 base respectively, with 11 bases between them. The germline CDR1 and CDR2 sequences are SNHLY and FYNNEI. The CDR3 contains 15 residues. CDR3 DNA: TGTGCCAGCAGTGAGGGGCGGGGGCGCACAGATACGCAGTATTTT. It is translated as CASSEGRGRTDTQYF.

This chain links TRBV28 with TRBJ1-1; TRBD1 aligns across 12 bases. V lost 4 bases and J lost 6; bases outside the gene matches: 12. Germline loops: CDR1 MDHEN, CDR2 SYDVKM. The CDR3 length is 17 residues. CDR3 residues: CASSSRDRGPLGAEAFF. The CDR3 DNA follows: TGTGCCAGCAGTTCCCGGGACAGGGGGCCCTTGGGAGCTGAAGCTTTCTTT.

The rearrangement joins TRBV6-1 to TRBJ1-4; no clear D gene. Trimming took off 2 bases at V and 7 bases at J, with 11 bases between the two ends. The CDR3 sequence is 14 residues long. Germline V lookup: CDR1 MNHNS, CDR2 SASEGT. This CDR3 reads CASSESGVGEKLFF. The CDR3 DNA reads as TGTGCCAGCAGTGAATCCGGGGTGGGTGAAAAACTGTTTTTT.

The chain couples TRBV30 to TRBJ1-3; TRBD1 is a possible D gene (5 bases). The ends were cut back, 2 bases at V and 3 bases at J, with 11 bases in the middle. This CDR3 region has 14 residues. Germline V CDR1 and CDR2: GTSNPN, SVGIG (reference sequence). CDR3 DNA sequence: TGTGCCTGGAGTCCAGGGTACAGTGGAAACACCATATATTTT. As protein: CAWSPGYSGNTIYF.

This chain uses TRBV5-1 with TRBJ2-7, with 10 nucleotides matching TRBD1. V dropped 4 bases and J dropped 4; count of bases not matched to a gene: 8. The germline V gene has CDR1 SGHRS and CDR2 YFSETQ. The CDR3 length is 15 residues. CDR3 DNA: TGCGCCAGCAGCCGTATGAGACAGGGGGCTTACGAGCAGTACTTC. Amino acids: CASSRMRQGAYEQYF.

The chain links TRBV27 to TRBJ2-2; TRBD1 might be the D (5 bases). Trimming removed 11 bases at V and 5 bases at J, with 15 bases between. Germline CDR1 MNHEY, CDR2 SMNVEV (reference sequence). The CDR3 length is 13 residues. CDR3 bases: TGTGCCGCCAAAACCCGACAGACCGGGGAGCTGTTTTTT. Its translation is CAAKTRQTGELFF.

The rearrangement joins TRBV3-1 (or the pseudogene TRBV3-2) to TRBJ2-7; D gene ambiguous. CDR3 length equals 14 residues. V was trimmed by 2 bases and J by 3 bases, leaving 11 bases between them. Germline values: CDR1 LGHDT, CDR2 YNNKEL (reference sequence). In DNA, the CDR3 is TGTGCCAGCAGCCAAACAACCCTAGTCTACGAGCAGTACTTC. Translating gives CASSQTTLVYEQYF.

V gene TRBV30 combines with J gene TRBJ2-3; tentative D call: TRBD2 (6 bases). Germline V gene sequence: CDR1 GTSNPN, CDR2 SVGIG (reference sequence). The CDR3 has 13 residues. The ends were cut back, 1 base at V and 10 bases at J, with 15 bases in the middle. In nucleotides, the CDR3 is TGTGCCTGGAGTGGATCGTCCTGGGGGGCGCAGTATTTT. It yields the protein CAWSGSSWGAQYF.

The rearrangement links TRBV3-1 (or the pseudogene TRBV3-2) to TRBJ1-2, with D perhaps TRBD1 (5 bases). V was trimmed by 6 bases and J by 4 bases, leaving 15 bases between them. The CDR3 is 14 amino acids. CDR1 LGHDT and CDR2 YNNKEL come from the germline V gene (reference sequence). CDR3: CASSLRGSRYGYTF. CDR3 DNA: TGTGCCAGCAGTCTCCGGGGGAGTCGCTATGGCTACACCTTC.

The chain recombines TRBV27 with TRBJ1-1; 8 bases match TRBD1. The CDR3 has 17 amino acids. CDR1 and CDR2 (germline): MNHEY, SMNVEV (reference sequence). V dropped 4 bases and J dropped 1; count of bases not matched to a gene: 11. The CDR3 bases are TGTGCCAGCAGTTCCTTCAAATTAACAGGGGGGAACACTGAAGCTTTCTTT. Residues: CASSSFKLTGGNTEAFF.

This rearrangement joins TRBV5-1 to TRBJ2-5; tentative D call: TRBD2 (6 bases). Germline V gene sequence: CDR1 SGHRS, CDR2 YFSETQ. V was cut by 4 bases and J by 5 bases, with 9 bases left in between. There are 12 residues in the CDR3. The CDR3 spells CASSRRGETQYF. The CDR3 nucleotides read TGCGCCAGCAGCCGCCGGGGGGAGACCCAGTACTTC.

V gene TRBV19 combines with J gene TRBJ1-5; 9 bases agree with TRBD1. The length of the CDR3 is 14 residues. V shed 3 bases, J shed 6 bases, and the junction held 3 bases outside the gene matches. Germline CDR1 reads LNHDA; CDR2 reads SQIVND (reference sequence). The CDR3: CASSITGGTQPQHF. The CDR3 bases are TGTGCCAGTAGTATCACAGGGGGCACTCAGCCCCAGCATTTT.

In regard to this clone: Other nucleotide sequences from this sample produce the same CDR3. The chain joins TRBV9 to TRBJ1-5; 7 bases fit TRBD1. From germline, CDR1 is SGDLS and CDR2 YYNGEE. Trimming cost V 3 bases and J 7 bases; bases outside gene matches: 7. This CDR3 contains 14 residues. CDR3 sequence (DNA): TGTGCCAGCAGCGCACAGGGGAGGAACCAGCCCCAGCATTTT. It specifies CASSAQGRNQPQHF.

The J gene is TRBJ2-2, the V gene TRBV2; D gene uncertain. CDR1 SNHLY and CDR2 FYNNEI come from the germline V gene. The V end lost 6 bases, the J end lost 4 bases, and 9 bases lay between the germline ends. The CDR3 spans 13 residues. The CDR3 DNA reads as TGTGCCAGCAGCCCACTACCCACCGGGGAGCTGTTTTTT. Protein: CASSPLPTGELFF.

V gene TRBV2 combines with J gene TRBJ1-1; the match to TRBD1 covers 8 bases. This CDR3 region has 14 residues. In germline, CDR1 is SNHLY, CDR2 FYNNEI. V shed 6 bases and J 1 base; nucleotides not matched to a gene: 4. CDR3 protein: CASSGQGRNTEAFF. The CDR3 bases are TGTGCCAGCAGCGGACAGGGAAGGAACACTGAAGCTTTCTTT.

The chain couples TRBV7-7 to TRBJ2-2; 7 bases agree with TRBD2. Per germline, CDR1 SSHAT and CDR2 FNYEAQ (reference sequence). The CDR3 covers 16 residues. Trimming at V came to 1 base and at J to 5 bases, leaving 7 bases not matched to a gene. The CDR3 region has the DNA TGTGCCAGCAGCTTAGAACCCGGGGGGTGGACCGGGGAGCTGTTTTTT. This translates into CASSLEPGGWTGELFF. Together with reference TRBV7-7 and TRBJ2-2, the CDR3 gives the full variable domain: GAGVSQSPRYKVTKRGQDVTLRCDPISSHATLYWYQQALGQGPEFLTYFNYEAQPDKSGLPSDRFSAERPEGSISTLTIQRTEQRDSAMYRCASSLEPGGWTGELFFGEGSRLTVL.

The rearrangement joins TRBV19 to TRBJ1-5; TRBD1 matches 8 bases. Germline CDR1 is LNHDA and CDR2 is SQIVND (reference sequence). The CDR3 spans 15 residues. J was trimmed by 7 bases and V by 6 bases; bases with no gene match: 11. The CDR3 spells CASRGVQGVRQPQHF. The CDR3 DNA is TGTGCCAGTAGGGGGGTACAGGGGGTTAGACAGCCCCAGCATTTT.

V is TRBV7-8 and J is TRBJ1-3, with D possibly matching TRBD1 (5 bases). In germline, CDR1 is SGHVS, CDR2 FQNEAQ. The CDR3 consists of 15 residues. With 5 bases removed from V and 8 bases from J, the gap between germline ends came to 19 bases. In DNA, the CDR3 is TGTGCCAGCAGCCTACTTGACAGTTTTGGTCACACCATATATTTT. This codes for CASSLLDSFGHTIYF. Variable domain in full (rest from reference TRBV7-8 and TRBJ1-3): GAGVSQSPRYKVAKRGQDVALRCDPISGHVSLFWYQQALGQGPEFLTYFQNEAQLDKSGLPSDRFFAERPEGSVSTLKIQRTQQEDSAVYLCASSLLDSFGHTIYFGEGSWLTVV.